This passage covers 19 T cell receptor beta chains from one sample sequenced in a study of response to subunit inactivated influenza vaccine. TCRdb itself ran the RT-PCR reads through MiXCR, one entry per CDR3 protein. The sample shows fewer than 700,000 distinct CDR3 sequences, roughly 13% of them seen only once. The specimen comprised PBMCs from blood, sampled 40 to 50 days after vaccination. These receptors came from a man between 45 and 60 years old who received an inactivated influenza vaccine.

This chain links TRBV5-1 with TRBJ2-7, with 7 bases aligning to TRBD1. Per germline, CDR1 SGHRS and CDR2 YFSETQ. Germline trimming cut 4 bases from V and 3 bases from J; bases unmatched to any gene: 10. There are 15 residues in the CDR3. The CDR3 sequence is CASSPQGDNRYEQYF. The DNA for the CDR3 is TGCGCCAGCAGCCCCCAGGGGGATAACCGCTACGAGCAGTACTTC.

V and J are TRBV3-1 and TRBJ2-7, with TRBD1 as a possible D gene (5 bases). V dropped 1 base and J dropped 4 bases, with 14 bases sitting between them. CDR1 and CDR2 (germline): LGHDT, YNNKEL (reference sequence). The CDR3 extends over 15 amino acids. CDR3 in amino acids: CASSQALGARYEQYF. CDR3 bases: TGTGCCAGCAGCCAAGCATTAGGGGCAAGGTACGAGCAGTACTTC.

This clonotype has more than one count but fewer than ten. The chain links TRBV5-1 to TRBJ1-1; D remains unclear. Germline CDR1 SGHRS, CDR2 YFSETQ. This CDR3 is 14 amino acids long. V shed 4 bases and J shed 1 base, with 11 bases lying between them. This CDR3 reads CASSDVVGNTEAFF. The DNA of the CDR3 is TGCGCCAGCAGCGATGTGGTCGGGAACACTGAAGCTTTCTTT.

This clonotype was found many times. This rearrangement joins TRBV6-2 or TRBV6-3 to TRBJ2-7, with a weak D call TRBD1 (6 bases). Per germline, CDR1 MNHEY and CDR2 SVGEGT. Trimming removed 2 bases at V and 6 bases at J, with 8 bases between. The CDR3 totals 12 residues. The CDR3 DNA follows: TGTGCCAGCAGTTACGTAGGGGGCGAGCAGTACTTC. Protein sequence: CASSYVGGEQYF.

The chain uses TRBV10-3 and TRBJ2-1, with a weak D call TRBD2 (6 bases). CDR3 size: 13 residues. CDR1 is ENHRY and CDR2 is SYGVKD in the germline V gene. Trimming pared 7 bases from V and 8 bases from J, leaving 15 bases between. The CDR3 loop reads CAITVRGSHEQFF. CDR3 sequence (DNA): TGTGCCATCACTGTCCGGGGGTCCCATGAGCAGTTCTTC.

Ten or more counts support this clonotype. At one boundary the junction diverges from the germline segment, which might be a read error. The CDR3 is CSVKDRVNTEAFF. DNA of the CDR3: TGCAGCGTTAAAGACAGGGTGAACACTGAAGCTTTCTTT. This chain joins TRBV29-1 and TRBJ1-1; 7 nucleotides align to TRBD1. This CDR3 is built from 13 residues. CDR1 is SQVTM and CDR2 is ANQGSEA in the germline V gene.

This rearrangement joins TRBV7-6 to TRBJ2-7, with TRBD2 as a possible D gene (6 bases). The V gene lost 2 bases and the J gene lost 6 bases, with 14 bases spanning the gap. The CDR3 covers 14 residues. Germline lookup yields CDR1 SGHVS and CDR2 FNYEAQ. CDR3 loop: CASSLTGPGGEQYF. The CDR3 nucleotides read TGTGCCAGCAGCTTAACGGGACCCGGGGGCGAGCAGTACTTC.

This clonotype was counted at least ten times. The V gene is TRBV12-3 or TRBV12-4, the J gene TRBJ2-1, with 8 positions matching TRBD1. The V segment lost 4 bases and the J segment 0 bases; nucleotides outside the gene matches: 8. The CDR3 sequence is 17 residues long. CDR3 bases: TGTGCCAGCAGTTCACAGGGGGGCCCTAGCTCCTACAATGAGCAGTTCTTC. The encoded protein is CASSSQGGPSSYNEQFF.

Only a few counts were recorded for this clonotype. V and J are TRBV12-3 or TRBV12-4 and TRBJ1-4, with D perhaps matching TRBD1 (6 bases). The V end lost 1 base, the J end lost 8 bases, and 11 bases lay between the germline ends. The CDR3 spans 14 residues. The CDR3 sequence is CASSLVRGGEKLFF. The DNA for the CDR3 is TGTGCCAGCAGTTTAGTCAGGGGAGGCGAAAAACTGTTTTTT.

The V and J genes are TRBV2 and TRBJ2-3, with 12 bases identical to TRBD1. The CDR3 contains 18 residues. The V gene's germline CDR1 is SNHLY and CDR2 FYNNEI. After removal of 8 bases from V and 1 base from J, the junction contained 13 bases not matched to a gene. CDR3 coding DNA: TGTGCCAGCTGCCGGGGACAGGGGGCGGGAACCGGCACAGATACGCAGTATTTT. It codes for CASCRGQGAGTGTDTQYF.

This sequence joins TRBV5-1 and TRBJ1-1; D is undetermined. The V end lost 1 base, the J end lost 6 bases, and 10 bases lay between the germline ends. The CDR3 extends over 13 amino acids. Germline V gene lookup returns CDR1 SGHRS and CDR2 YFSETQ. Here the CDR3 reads CASSLNSGSEAFF. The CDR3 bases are TGCGCCAGCAGCTTGAATTCTGGATCTGAAGCTTTCTTT.

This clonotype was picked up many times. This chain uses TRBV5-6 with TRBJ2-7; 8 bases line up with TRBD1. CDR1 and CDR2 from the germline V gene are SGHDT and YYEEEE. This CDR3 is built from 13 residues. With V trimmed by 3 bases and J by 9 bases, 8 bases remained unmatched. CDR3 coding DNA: TGTGCCAGCAGCTCTGACAGGGGCCCCATGCAGTACTTC. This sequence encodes CASSSDRGPMQYF.

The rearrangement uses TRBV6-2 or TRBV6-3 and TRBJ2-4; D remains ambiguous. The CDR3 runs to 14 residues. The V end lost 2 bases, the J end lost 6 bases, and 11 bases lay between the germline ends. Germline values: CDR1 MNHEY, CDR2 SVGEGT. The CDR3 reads CASSYGAVRNIQYF. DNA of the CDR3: TGTGCCAGCAGTTACGGAGCAGTACGAAACATTCAGTACTTC.

The CDR3 is CASSQGNREFF. The CDR3 DNA follows: TGTGCCAGCAGCCAGGGGAACAGAGAGTTCTTC. The V call is TRBV3-1, the J call TRBJ2-1; no firm D call. Germline assignment: CDR1 LGHDT and CDR2 YNNKEL (reference sequence). Between the trimmed V and J ends, which lost 3 bases and 14 bases, there was a span of 11 bases. The CDR3 spans 11 residues.

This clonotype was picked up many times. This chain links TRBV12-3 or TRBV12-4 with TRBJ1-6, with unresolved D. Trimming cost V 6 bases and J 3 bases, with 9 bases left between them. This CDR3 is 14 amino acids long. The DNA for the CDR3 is TGTGCCAGCAGACTGCGAGGCTATAATTCACCCCTCCACTTT. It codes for CASRLRGYNSPLHF.

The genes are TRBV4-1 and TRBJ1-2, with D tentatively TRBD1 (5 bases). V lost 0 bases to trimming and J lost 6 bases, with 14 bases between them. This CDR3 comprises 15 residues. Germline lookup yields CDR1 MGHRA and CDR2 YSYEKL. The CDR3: CASSQEGVGIDGYTF. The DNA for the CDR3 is TGCGCCAGCAGCCAAGAAGGGGTAGGGATAGATGGCTACACCTTC.

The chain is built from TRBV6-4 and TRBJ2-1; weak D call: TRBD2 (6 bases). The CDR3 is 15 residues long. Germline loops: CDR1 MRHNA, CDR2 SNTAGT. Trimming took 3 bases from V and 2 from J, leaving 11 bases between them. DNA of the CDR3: TGTGCCAGCAGTGAAGTGGAGGGCCCCTACAATGAGCAGTTCTTC. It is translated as CASSEVEGPYNEQFF.

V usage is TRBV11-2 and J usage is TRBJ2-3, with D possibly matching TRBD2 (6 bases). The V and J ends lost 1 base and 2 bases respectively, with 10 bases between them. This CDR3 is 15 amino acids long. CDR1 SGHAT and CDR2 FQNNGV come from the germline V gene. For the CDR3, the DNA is TGTGCCAGCAGCTTAGTGCTAGCGCCCACAGATACGCAGTATTTT. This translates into CASSLVLAPTDTQYF.

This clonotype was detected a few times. This CDR3 is CASSLLWGRNEQFF. The CDR3 DNA is TGTGCCAGCAGCCTCCTATGGGGGCGGAATGAGCAGTTCTTC. The chain links TRBV7-9 to TRBJ2-1; D possibly corresponds to TRBD1 (6 bases). The V and J ends lost 5 bases and 7 bases respectively, with 15 bases between them. CDR3 length equals 14 residues. Germline V CDR1 and CDR2: SEHNR, FQNEAQ (reference sequence).